Shown below are 32 T cell receptor beta chains from a single sample sequenced in a study of cytomegalovirus exposure and HLA in healthy donors. In the PCR, 60 Vbeta and 13 Jbeta primers were used. TCRdb's table, derived via immunoSEQ multiplex PCR, lists solely in-frame clones and lacks some. The data contain 200,000 to 250,000 clones, about 83% of them singletons. The sample consisted of PBMCs. The receptors stem from a human donor in good health.

The chain carries TRBV27 and TRBJ2-5; 8 bases match TRBD2. This CDR3 is 15 amino acids long. CDR1 and CDR2 (germline): MNHEY, SMNVEV (reference sequence). Unmatched junction bases numbered 10, after V lost 5 bases and J lost 5 bases. In DNA, the CDR3 is TGTGCCAGCAGTCGAACCCACGGGACTAGGGAGACCCAGTACTTC. Its translation is CASSRTHGTRETQYF.

The rearrangement joins TRBV19 to TRBJ2-7, with TRBD1 matching over 7 bases. The junction had 10 bases not matched to a gene; V was cut back by 6 bases and J by 2 bases. CDR3 length: 15 amino acids. Germline assignment: CDR1 LNHDA and CDR2 SQIVND (reference sequence). This CDR3 is CASSPLDRQAYEQYF. The CDR3 region has the DNA TGTGCCAGTAGCCCTCTGGACAGGCAGGCCTACGAGCAGTACTTC.

This chain links TRBV28 with TRBJ2-1, with a possible D match to TRBD2 (6 bases). The V and J ends lost 5 bases and 0 bases respectively, with 14 bases between them. CDR1 MDHEN and CDR2 SYDVKM come from the germline V gene. The CDR3 spans 16 residues. Here the CDR3 DNA reads TGTGCCAGCAGTCCGGCTAGCGCCAGCTCCTACAATGAGCAGTTCTTC. Translated: CASSPASASSYNEQFF.

This clone was seen a handful of times. The rearrangement uses TRBV29-1 and TRBJ1-2, with 9 bases that match TRBD1. Germline assignment: CDR1 SQVTM and CDR2 ANQGSEA. Trimming removed 5 bases from V and 5 bases from J; junction bases left unmatched: 6. The CDR3 runs 13 residues. The CDR3 sequence: CSVYYRGLYGYTF. In DNA, the CDR3 is TGCAGCGTTTATTACAGGGGGCTGTATGGCTACACCTTC.

The chain couples TRBV10-3 to TRBJ2-7; 13 bases map to TRBD2. The CDR3 is 14 residues long. Germline V CDR1 and CDR2: ENHRY, SYGVKD. V was pared by 7 bases and J by 4 bases, with 4 bases of the junction left unmatched. The CDR3 coding sequence is TGTGCCATCAAGACGGGACTAGCGGGATACGAGCAGTACTTC. This gives the protein CAIKTGLAGYEQYF.

In DNA form, the CDR3 reads TGTGCCAGCAGCCAATGGTTTGGGATGCAAGGGGTATACGACGGGAGCAATGAGCAGTTCTTC. It specifies CASSQWFGMQGVYDGSNEQFF. This rearrangement joins TRBV14 to TRBJ2-1; a weak D match, TRBD2 (6 bases). Germline-derived CDR1 and CDR2 are SGHDN and FVKESK. V lost 2 bases and J 6 bases, leaving 32 bases between the germline ends. This CDR3 comprises 21 residues.

The V call is TRBV19, the J call TRBJ1-5; TRBD1 aligns across 11 bases. Germline V gene sequence: CDR1 LNHDA, CDR2 SQIVND (reference sequence). CDR3 length: 16 amino acids. With V trimmed by 7 bases and J by 1 base, 6 bases remained unmatched. CDR3 sequence: CASKSRDRGSNQPQHF. The CDR3 coding sequence is TGTGCCAGTAAATCCCGGGACAGGGGGAGCAATCAGCCCCAGCATTTT.

The chain carries TRBV15 and TRBJ2-1; 8 nucleotides match TRBD1. Germline CDR1 is LNHNV and CDR2 is YYDKDF (reference sequence). The V segment lost 3 bases and the J segment 4 bases; nucleotides outside the gene matches: 8. This CDR3 contains 16 residues. CDR3 DNA: TGTGCCACCAGCAGCCAGACAGGGGAACTTTACAATGAGCAGTTCTTC. This translates into CATSSQTGELYNEQFF.

A word on this clone: Sequence at one end of the junction differs from germline and may be a read error. The chain carries TRBV7-9 and TRBJ1-1; D might be TRBD1 (5 bases). Germline-derived CDR1 and CDR2 are SEHNR and FQNEAQ (reference sequence). This CDR3 region has 16 residues. DNA of the CDR3: TGTTCCAGCAGCTTGATCAGGGACTCGGTGAACACTGAAGCTTTCTTT. Amino acid sequence: CSSSLIRDSVNTEAFF.

J is TRBJ2-2 and V is TRBV18; TRBD2 agrees at 11 bases. CDR3 length: 18 residues. Trimming at V came to 3 bases and at J to 3 bases, leaving 9 bases not matched to a gene. Germline V lookup: CDR1 KGHSH, CDR2 LQKENI. CDR3 loop: CASSPPGLAARDTGELFF. CDR3 sequence (DNA): TGTGCCAGCTCACCCCCGGGACTAGCGGCCCGAGACACCGGGGAGCTGTTTTTT.

A few counts support this clone. The V gene is TRBV15, the J gene TRBJ2-3; TRBD2 matches at 10 bases. The ends lost 0 bases at V and 4 bases at J; junction bases unmatched: 4. Germline CDR1 reads LNHNV; CDR2 reads YYDKDF (reference sequence). This CDR3 comprises 16 residues. The CDR3 coding sequence is TGTGCCACCAGCAGAGATTGGCTAGCGGGAGCAGATACGCAGTATTTT. Encoded protein: CATSRDWLAGADTQYF.

This clone has only one observation. This chain uses TRBV4-2 with TRBJ2-5, with D possibly matching TRBD2 (6 bases). The CDR3 contains 16 residues. Germline loops: CDR1 LGHNA, CDR2 YNFKEQ. V was cut by 4 bases and J by 5 bases, with 20 bases left in between. DNA for the CDR3: TGTGCCAGCAGCCTCATGGTGAGGGAGGAAGGGGAGACCCAGTACTTC. This translates into CASSLMVREEGETQYF.

This chain uses TRBV18 with TRBJ1-2; D might be TRBD1 (6 bases). V was pared by 0 bases and J by 4 bases, with 12 bases between. Looked up from germline, CDR1 is KGHSH and CDR2 is LQKENI. The CDR3 totals 15 residues. The CDR3 DNA reads TGTGCCAGCTCACCACCGAGACAGGAGGCCTATGGCTACACCTTC. Protein sequence: CASSPPRQEAYGYTF.

The chain combines TRBV9 with TRBJ1-4; the match to TRBD1 covers 10 bases. V gave up 4 bases and J gave up 8 bases; unmatched junction bases: 8. This CDR3 is built from 15 residues. Germline assignment: CDR1 SGDLS and CDR2 YYNGEE. The CDR3 here is CASSLQTGGIEKLFF. The CDR3 region has the DNA TGTGCCAGCAGCCTCCAGACAGGGGGCATCGAAAAACTGTTTTTT.

The chain recombines TRBV19 with TRBJ2-1; 13 positions match TRBD2. This CDR3 is built from 15 residues. The trim removed 6 bases at V and 5 bases at J, leaving 4 bases unmatched. Germline V CDR1 and CDR2: LNHDA, SQIVND (reference sequence). CDR3 bases: TGTGCCAGTAGCTACGGGACTAGCGGGAACAATGAGCAGTTCTTC. Its translation is CASSYGTSGNNEQFF. The whole variable domain, filled in from reference TRBV19 and TRBJ2-1, reads DGGITQSPKYLFRKEGQNVTLSCEQNLNHDAMYWYRQDPGQGLRLIYYSQIVNDFQKGDIAEGYSVSREKKESFPLTVTSAQKNPTAFYLCASSYGTSGNNEQFFGPGTRLTVL.

This clone was detected only a few times. This sequence joins TRBV5-3 and TRBJ2-5; TRBD2 is a possible D gene (6 bases). TRBV5-3 is an ORF, and what it does is uncertain. This CDR3 has 15 amino acids. The CDR3 coding sequence is TGTGCAGAGTCGCCCGATGGAGGGCTACAAGAGACCCAGTACTTC. Its translation: CAESPDGGLQETQYF.

This clone has only one observation. The rearrangement links TRBV9 to TRBJ1-3; 9 bases match TRBD1. V lost 0 bases and J lost 6; bases outside the gene matches: 10. CDR1 is SGDLS and CDR2 is YYNGEE in the germline V gene. CDR3 length: 17 amino acids. The CDR3 DNA reads TGTGCCAGCAGCGTAGGGGTACAGGGGGCCATGGTAAACACCATATATTTT. Amino acids: CASSVGVQGAMVNTIYF.

The chain joins TRBV7-6 to TRBJ1-4; TRBD1 matches 9 bases. This CDR3 spans 15 amino acids. V lost 4 bases, J lost 5 bases, and 5 bases stayed unmatched. Germline values: CDR1 SGHVS, CDR2 FNYEAQ. The CDR3 protein is CASSSIQGANEKLFF. CDR3 coding DNA: TGTGCCAGCAGCTCAATACAGGGGGCGAATGAAAAACTGTTTTTT.

This chain links TRBV4-1 with TRBJ2-4; 8 bases align to TRBD2. The CDR3 contains 18 residues. Germline trimming cut 4 bases from V and 1 base from J; bases unmatched to any gene: 12. The germline V gene encodes CDR1 MGHRA and CDR2 YSYEKL. CDR3 coding DNA: TGCGCCAGCAGCCTAGGAACGGTAGCGGGAATGGCCAAAAACATTCAGTACTTC. Protein: CASSLGTVAGMAKNIQYF.

In DNA, the CDR3 is TGCGCCAGCAGCCCCGACAGGGGGAGAAAGGACACTGAAGCTTTCTTT. Translating it yields CASSPDRGRKDTEAFF. The J gene is TRBJ1-1, the V gene TRBV4-1; TRBD1 agrees at 9 bases. The length of the CDR3 is 16 residues. Germline lookup yields CDR1 MGHRA and CDR2 YSYEKL. V shed 4 bases and J 3 bases; nucleotides not matched to a gene: 9.

This chain uses TRBV18 with TRBJ1-1; 8 nucleotides align to TRBD1. Germline lookup yields CDR1 KGHSH and CDR2 LQKENI. V trimming: 0 bases; J trimming: 0 bases; junction bases outside the gene matches: 3. The CDR3 runs 16 residues. In DNA, the CDR3 is TGTGCCAGCTCACCACCCGGACAGGGTATGAACACTGAAGCTTTCTTT. Its protein product is CASSPPGQGMNTEAFF.

The J gene is TRBJ2-7, the V gene TRBV5-4; D is perhaps TRBD2 (5 bases). The CDR3 covers 15 residues. The germline V gene has CDR1 SGHNT and CDR2 YYREEE (reference sequence). V lost 3 bases and J 0 bases, leaving 13 bases between the germline ends. This chain's CDR3 is CASSSRTGSSYEQYF. The CDR3 bases are TGTGCCAGCAGCTCCCGGACGGGAAGCTCCTACGAGCAGTACTTC.

The table lists this clone with a count of one. The chain joins TRBV7-3 to TRBJ2-2; 9 bases line up with TRBD1. This CDR3 is built from 17 residues. V was clipped by 6 bases and J by 1 base; unmatched bases: 9. CDR1 and CDR2 (germline): SGHTA, FQGTGA. The CDR3 DNA follows: TGTGCCAGCAGTTCCCCCCCGGGACAGGGGAACACCGGGGAGCTGTTTTTT. Translating it yields CASSSPPGQGNTGELFF.

This chain joins TRBV9 and TRBJ2-5, with TRBD1 identical over 10 bases. The J call is in doubt because the DNA end fits TRBJ2-7 better. Germline CDR1 and CDR2: SGDLS and YYNGEE. This CDR3 contains 14 residues. CDR3 nucleotide sequence: TGTGCCAGCAGCACCGGGACAGGGGCCTACGAGCAGTACTTC. Translated, it gives CASSTGTGAYEQYF.

J is TRBJ2-7 and V is TRBV14; TRBD2 agrees at 13 bases. The CDR3 contains 17 residues. V was pared by 3 bases and J by 4 bases, with 9 bases of the junction left unmatched. Germline loops: CDR1 SGHDN, CDR2 FVKESK. In DNA, the CDR3 is TGTGCCAGCAGCCATTGGACTAGCGGGAGTAGGTCGTACGAGCAGTACTTC. Residues: CASSHWTSGSRSYEQYF. Combining the CDR3 with reference TRBV14 and TRBJ2-7 gives the whole variable domain EAGVTQFPSHSVIEKGQTVTLRCDPISGHDNLYWYRRVMGKEIKFLLHFVKESKQDESGMPNNRFLAERTGGTYSTLKVQPAELEDSGVYFCASSHWTSGSRSYEQYFGPGTRLTVT.

The chain joins TRBV5-1 to TRBJ2-7; 11 bases fit TRBD1. The CDR3 sequence is 15 residues long. Germline V lookup: CDR1 SGHRS, CDR2 YFSETQ. V shed 1 base, J shed 6 bases, and the junction held 6 bases outside the gene matches. This chain's CDR3 is CASSLSGTGGAEQYF. The CDR3 nucleotides read TGCGCCAGCAGCTTGTCCGGGACAGGGGGGGCCGAGCAGTACTTC.

Of note for this clone: At one of its ends the junction is not consistent with the germline gene, which may arise from a read error. The gene calls are TRBV7-7 and TRBJ2-3; 10 bases map to TRBD1. CDR3 length equals 14 residues. CDR1 is SSHAT and CDR2 is FNYEAQ in the germline V gene (reference sequence). This CDR3 is CASSPGTGADTQYF. The CDR3, as DNA: TGTGCTAGCAGCCCGGGGACAGGGGCAGATACGCAGTATTTT.

The chain recombines TRBV25-1 with TRBJ1-2; D is uncertain. V lost 2 bases, J lost 8 bases, and 12 bases lay in between. Per germline, CDR1 MGHDK and CDR2 SYGVNS. The CDR3 loop spans 13 amino acids. CDR3 in amino acids: CASSERAGGGYTF. The CDR3 nucleotides are TGTGCCAGCAGTGAAAGGGCCGGAGGGGGCTACACCTTC.

This chain joins TRBV6-6 and TRBJ2-5; 10 nucleotides agree with TRBD2. The V gene end was trimmed by 7 bases and the J gene end by 6 bases; junction bases not matched to a gene: 14. This CDR3 contains 16 residues. Germline values: CDR1 MNHNY, CDR2 SVGAGI (reference sequence). For the CDR3, the DNA is TGTGCCAGCACCCCGTCGGCTAGCGGGAGTAAGCAGACCCAGTACTTC. It is translated as CASTPSASGSKQTQYF.

This sequence joins TRBV29-1 and TRBJ1-3; D is perhaps TRBD1 (6 bases). Germline V gene lookup returns CDR1 SQVTM and CDR2 ANQGSEA. Between the trimmed V and J ends, which lost 3 bases and 4 bases, there was a span of 7 bases. CDR3 length equals 12 residues. DNA of the CDR3: TGCAGCGTTGAGACAGGAGGAAACACCATATATTTT. Translating it yields CSVETGGNTIYF.

The DNA of the CDR3 is TGTGCCAGCAGACTAGACGGCTCCTACAATGAGCAGTTCTTC. Amino acids: CASRLDGSYNEQFF. V is TRBV28 and J is TRBJ2-1; weak D call: TRBD2 (5 bases). V dropped 6 bases and J dropped 0 bases, with 9 bases sitting between them. Germline V gene sequence: CDR1 MDHEN, CDR2 SYDVKM. The CDR3 covers 14 residues.

This chain joins TRBV5-1 and TRBJ2-2, with 7 bases aligning to TRBD2. The J segment lost 4 bases and the V segment lost 5 bases, leaving 8 bases of the junction unmatched. CDR3 size: 15 residues. From germline, CDR1 is SGHRS and CDR2 YFSETQ. The CDR3 reads CASSWTSGITGELFF. For the CDR3, the DNA is TGCGCCAGCAGTTGGACAAGCGGGATCACCGGGGAGCTGTTTTTT.